The 4 T cell receptor beta chains below were found in one sample sequenced in a study of T-cell memory formation after mild COVID-19. In TCRdb, the 5' RACE reads were re-called with MiXCR into one record per CDR3 protein. Of about 350,000 distinct CDR3 sequences listed, roughly 13% are singletons. Sequencing was done on a sample of PBMCs or a T cell subset sorted from them (not recorded which). The receptor set was obtained from a man aged 18 to 30 who had mild COVID-19 (a few samples of this study predate the infection). Cell type and time point are not known.

This clonotype was counted between two and nine times. This chain links TRBV19 with TRBJ2-7, with 7 bases that match TRBD1. V shed 4 bases, J shed 2 bases, and the junction held 2 bases outside the gene matches. The CDR3 is made up of 13 amino acids. CDR1 and CDR2 from the germline V gene are LNHDA and SQIVND (reference sequence). The CDR3, as DNA: TGTGCCAGTAGTAAGGGGGCGGCCTACGAGCAGTACTTC. Translation gives CASSKGAAYEQYF.

There are a few counts of this clonotype. The chain recombines TRBV7-9 with TRBJ2-1; TRBD1 matches at 10 bases. J was trimmed by 0 bases and V by 5 bases; bases with no gene match: 13. Per germline, CDR1 SEHNR and CDR2 FQNEAQ (reference sequence). This CDR3 comprises 19 residues. The CDR3 nucleotides are TGTGCCAGCAGCCCGACAGGGGGCTCTCCCACTAGCTCCTACAATGAGCAGTTCTTC. Its protein is CASSPTGGSPTSSYNEQFF.

This clonotype was seen a few times. The rearrangement uses TRBV4-1 and TRBJ2-1; TRBD1 matches at 8 bases. The CDR3 is 14 residues long. V was clipped by 4 bases and J by 10 bases; unmatched bases: 9. The V gene's germline CDR1 is MGHRA and CDR2 YSYEKL. The CDR3 DNA reads as TGCGCCAGCAGCCCACAGGACAGGGCCGGCGAGCAGTTCTTC. The encoded protein is CASSPQDRAGEQFF.

The chain couples TRBV19 to TRBJ2-7; no firm D call. The length of the CDR3 is 12 residues. Germline V lookup: CDR1 LNHDA, CDR2 SQIVND (reference sequence). V shed 8 bases and J shed 5 bases, with 13 bases lying between them. As DNA, the CDR3 is TGTGCCAGTCAAGGTGTTCTAGACGAGCAGTACTTC. Protein product: CASQGVLDEQYF.